This T cell receptor beta chain was sequenced for a study of blood T cell repertoires in COVID-19. Overall study: COVID-19 samples collected from the United States, Italy and Spain covered acute and convalescent phases. T cells, B-cell-depleted T cells, or PBMCs supplied cDNA or gDNA.

Original data processing: It was from reference gene primer amplification that nucleated cell counts were estimated. Clones were sequenced by immunoSEQ multiplex PCR, and TCRdb holds only the in-frame ones, with some missing. D and trimming come from the DNA, and the V and J calls and clone size come from that table. In the table there are more than 85,000 clones, roughly 76% of which are singletons. This CDR3 is built from 13 residues. The V and J ends lost 5 bases and 7 bases, in that order; junction bases with no gene match: 7. Material for sequencing was peripheral blood. The sequence was obtained from a woman aged 70-85 years with acute or convalescent COVID-19. V gene TRBV12-3 or TRBV12-4 combines with J gene TRBJ2-5; 7 nucleotides line up with TRBD2. CDR3 bases: TGTGCCAGCAGTCCCGTGGGACTACCGACCCAGTACTTC. Translation gives CASSPVGLPTQYF.